This TCR beta chain was recorded in a study of graft-versus-host responses after intestinal transplantation. At the level of the study: Recipients across the board were started on anti-thymocyte globulin induction, then kept on tacrolimus and steroids for two to four years. Points from the study as a whole: GvH clone levels peaked in circulation, and this peak was associated with early post-transplant HvG declines. Recipient bone marrow held GvH clones, some seen earlier in ileum or blood.

The table came from immunoSEQ multiplex PCR; TCRdb's copy has only in-frame clones and leaves some out. This table holds 80,000 to 95,000 clones, 80% to 95% found once. In this sample, this clone turned up a few times. Antigen unknown. The CDR3 sequence is 13 residues long. The germline CDR1 and CDR2 sequences are SGHVS and FNYEAQ. The ends lost 0 bases at V and 15 bases at J; junction bases unmatched: 6. This chain connects TRBV7-6 to TRBJ1-4; 8 nucleotides align to TRBD1. Sequenced here: unstimulated CD8+ T cells sorted from spleen or lymph node cells, sampled before intestinal transplant. This clonotype originated in a human donor who received an intestinal transplant. This CDR3 reads CASSLAGDRFLFF. DNA for the CDR3: TGTGCCAGCAGCTTAGCTGGGGACAGGTTTTTGTTTTTT. Combining the CDR3 with reference TRBV7-6 and TRBJ1-4 gives the whole variable domain GAGVSQSPRYKVTKRGQDVALRCDPISGHVSLYWYRQALGQGPEFLTYFNYEAQQDKSGLPNDRFSAERPEGSISTLTIQRTEQRDSAMYRCASSLAGDRFLFFGSGTQLSVL.